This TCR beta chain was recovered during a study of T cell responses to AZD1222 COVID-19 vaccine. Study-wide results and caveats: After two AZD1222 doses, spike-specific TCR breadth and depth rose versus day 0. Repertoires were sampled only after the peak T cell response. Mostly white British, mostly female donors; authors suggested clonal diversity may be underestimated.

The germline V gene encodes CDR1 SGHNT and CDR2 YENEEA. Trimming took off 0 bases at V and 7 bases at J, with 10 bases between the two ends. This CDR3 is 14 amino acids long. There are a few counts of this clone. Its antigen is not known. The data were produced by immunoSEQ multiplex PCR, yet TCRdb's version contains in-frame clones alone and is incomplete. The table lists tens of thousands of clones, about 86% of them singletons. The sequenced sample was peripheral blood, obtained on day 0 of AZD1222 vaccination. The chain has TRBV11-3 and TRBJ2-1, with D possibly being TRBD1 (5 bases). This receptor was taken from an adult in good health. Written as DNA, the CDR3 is TGTGCCAGCAGCTTAGATCCAGGGTGGAATGAGCAGTTCTTC. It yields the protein CASSLDPGWNEQFF.